Sequencing of this T cell receptor beta chain was carried out in a study of technical replicates of blood from a handful of donors. The J segment lost 5 bases and the V segment lost 6 bases, leaving 14 bases of the junction unmatched. Germline CDR1 and CDR2: MDHEN and SYDVKM. The CDR3 is 16 residues long. The method was immunoSEQ multiplex PCR; TCRdb's version includes in-frame clones alone and lacks a portion of them. The table has 45,000 to 60,000 clones, approximately 90% seen once. The material sequenced was PBMCs. V usage is TRBV28 and J usage is TRBJ1-1; 8 positions agree with TRBD1. This clonotype originated in a human donor in good health. Some clones in this sample may be carry-over from other donors' samples. In DNA, the CDR3 is TGTGCCAGCAGCAAGGGGGGAGGACAGGGCGGGACTGAAGCTTTCTTT. Its translation: CASSKGGGQGGTEAFF.